This paragraph covers one TCR beta chain sequence. After removal of 6 bases from V and 4 bases from J, the junction contained 8 bases not matched to a gene. Germline V gene sequence: CDR1 SNHLY, CDR2 FYNNEI. This CDR3 has 15 residues. Using immunoSEQ multiplex PCR, the repertoire was profiled, and TCRdb retains in-frame clones only, with some absent. Here the sample spans about 80,000 clones, around 94% being singletons. These data belong to a study of technical replicates of blood from a handful of donors. The chain uses TRBV2 and TRBJ2-5; 10 bases fit TRBD2. This receptor was obtained from a human donor in good health. Sequenced input: T cells isolated from PBMCs. CDR3 sequence: CASRPGTSARETQYF. The CDR3 DNA reads as TGTGCCAGCAGGCCGGGGACTAGCGCTAGAGAGACCCAGTACTTC.